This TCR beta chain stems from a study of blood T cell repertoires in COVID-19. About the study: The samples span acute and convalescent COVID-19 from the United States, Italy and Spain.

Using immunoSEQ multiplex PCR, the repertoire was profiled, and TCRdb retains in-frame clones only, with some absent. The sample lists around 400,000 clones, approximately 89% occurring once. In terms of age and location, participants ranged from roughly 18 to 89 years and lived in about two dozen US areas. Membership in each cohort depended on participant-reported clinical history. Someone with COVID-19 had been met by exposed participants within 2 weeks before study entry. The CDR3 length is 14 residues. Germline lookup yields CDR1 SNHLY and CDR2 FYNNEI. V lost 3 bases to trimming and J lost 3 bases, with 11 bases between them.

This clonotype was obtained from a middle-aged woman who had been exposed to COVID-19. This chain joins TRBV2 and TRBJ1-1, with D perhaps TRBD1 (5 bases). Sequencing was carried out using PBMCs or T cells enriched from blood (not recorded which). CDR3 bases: TGTGCCAGCAGTGACGCAGGGTGGGACACTGAAGCTTTCTTT. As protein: CASSDAGWDTEAFF.